This T cell receptor beta chain was captured in a study of CD8 T cells in Susac syndrome. General study points: Regarding the TCR sequencing and HLA analysis, the study admitted that a relatively small number of individuals were involved.

Notes on this clonotype: Its matching antigen is unknown.

The CDR3 is made up of 18 amino acids. Trimming left V 5 bases short and J 7 bases short, with 27 bases between. Germline V CDR1 and CDR2: MNHEY, SMNVEV (reference sequence). CD8+ and CD4+ T cells from blood underwent TCR beta sequencing. Negative isolation was used for CD8+ and CD4+ T cells and FACS enrichment for TEMRA cells. An input of roughly 0.5 to 1 ug of RNA was subjected to reverse transcription using random hexamers. immunoSEQ multiplex PCR amplified TCR beta CDR3 across 54 Vbeta, 13 Jbeta. TCRdb itself ran the immunoSEQ multiplex PCR reads through MiXCR, one entry per CDR3 protein. The sample holds 150,000 to 200,000 distinct CDR3 sequences, around 94% seen once.

The rearrangement links TRBV27 to TRBJ2-1, with D possibly TRBD2 on 6 matching bases. This TCR was recovered from a human donor with multiple sclerosis. The sample taken for sequencing was CD4+ T cells from PBMCs. The DNA for the CDR3 is TGTGCCAGCAGTCCATTCTGGGGACTTGGGAAAACCTTTAATGAGCAGTTCTTC. Its translation: CASSPFWGLGKTFNEQFF.